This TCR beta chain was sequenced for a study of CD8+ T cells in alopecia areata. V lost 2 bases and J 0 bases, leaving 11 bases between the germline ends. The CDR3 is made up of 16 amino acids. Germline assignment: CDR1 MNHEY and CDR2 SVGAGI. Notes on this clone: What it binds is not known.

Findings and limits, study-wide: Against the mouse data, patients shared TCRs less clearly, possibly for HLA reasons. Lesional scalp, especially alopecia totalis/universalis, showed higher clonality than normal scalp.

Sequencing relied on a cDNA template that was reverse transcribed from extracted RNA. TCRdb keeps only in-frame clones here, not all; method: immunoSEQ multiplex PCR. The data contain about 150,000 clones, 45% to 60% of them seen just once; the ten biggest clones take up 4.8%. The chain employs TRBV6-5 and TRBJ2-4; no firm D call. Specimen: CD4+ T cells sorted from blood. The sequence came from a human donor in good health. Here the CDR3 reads CASSYRPAEAKNIQYF. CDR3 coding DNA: TGTGCCAGCAGTTACCGGCCAGCCGAAGCCAAAAACATTCAGTACTTC.